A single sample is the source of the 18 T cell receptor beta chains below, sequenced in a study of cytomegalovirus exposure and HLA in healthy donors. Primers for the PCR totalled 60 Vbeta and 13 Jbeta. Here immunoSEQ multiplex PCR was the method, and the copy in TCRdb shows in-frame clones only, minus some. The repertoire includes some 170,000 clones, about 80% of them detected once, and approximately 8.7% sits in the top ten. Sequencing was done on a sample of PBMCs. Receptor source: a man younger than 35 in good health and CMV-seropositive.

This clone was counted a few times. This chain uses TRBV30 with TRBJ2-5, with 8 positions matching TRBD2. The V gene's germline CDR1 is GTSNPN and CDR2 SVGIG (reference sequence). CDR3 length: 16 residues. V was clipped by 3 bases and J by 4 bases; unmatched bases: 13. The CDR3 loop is CAWSKRRGVPRETQYF. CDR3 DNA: TGTGCCTGGAGCAAGAGGCGGGGGGTACCGAGAGAGACCCAGTACTTC.

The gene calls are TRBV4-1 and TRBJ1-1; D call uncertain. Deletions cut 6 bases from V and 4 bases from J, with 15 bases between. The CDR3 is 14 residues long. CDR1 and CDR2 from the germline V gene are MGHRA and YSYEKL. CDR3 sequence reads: CASSLSLAGTEAFF. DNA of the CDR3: TGCGCCAGCAGTCTCTCCCTCGCCGGCACTGAAGCTTTCTTT.

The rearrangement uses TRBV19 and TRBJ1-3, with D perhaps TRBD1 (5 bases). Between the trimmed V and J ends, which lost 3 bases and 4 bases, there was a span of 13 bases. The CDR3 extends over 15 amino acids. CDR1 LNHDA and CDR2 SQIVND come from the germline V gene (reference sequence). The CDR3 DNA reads TGTGCCAGTAGTATCTACAGGCGCTACGGAAACACCATATATTTT. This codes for CASSIYRRYGNTIYF.

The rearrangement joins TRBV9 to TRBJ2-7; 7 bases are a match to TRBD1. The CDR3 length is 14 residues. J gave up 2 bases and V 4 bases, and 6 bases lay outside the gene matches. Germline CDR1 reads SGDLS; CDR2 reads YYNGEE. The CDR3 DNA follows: TGTGCCAGCAGCCGGGACAGCAAACCCTACGAGCAGTACTTC. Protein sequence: CASSRDSKPYEQYF.

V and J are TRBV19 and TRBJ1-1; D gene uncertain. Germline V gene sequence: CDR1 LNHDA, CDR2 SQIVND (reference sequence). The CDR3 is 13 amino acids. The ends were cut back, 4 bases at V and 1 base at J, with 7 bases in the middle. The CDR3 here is CASSNTGNTEAFF. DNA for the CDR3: TGTGCCAGTAGTAATACGGGGAACACTGAAGCTTTCTTT.

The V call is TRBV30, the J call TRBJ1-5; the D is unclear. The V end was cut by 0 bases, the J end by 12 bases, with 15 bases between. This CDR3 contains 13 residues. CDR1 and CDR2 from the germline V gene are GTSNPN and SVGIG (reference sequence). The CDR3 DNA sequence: TGTGCCTGGAGTGTAGCCTCCAACTCGCACCAGCATTTT. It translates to CAWSVASNSHQHF.

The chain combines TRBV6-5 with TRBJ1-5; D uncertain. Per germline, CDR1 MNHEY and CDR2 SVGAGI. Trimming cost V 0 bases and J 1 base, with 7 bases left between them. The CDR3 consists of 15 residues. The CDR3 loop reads CASSYSFESNQPQHF. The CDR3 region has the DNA TGTGCCAGCAGTTACTCGTTCGAGAGCAATCAGCCCCAGCATTTT.

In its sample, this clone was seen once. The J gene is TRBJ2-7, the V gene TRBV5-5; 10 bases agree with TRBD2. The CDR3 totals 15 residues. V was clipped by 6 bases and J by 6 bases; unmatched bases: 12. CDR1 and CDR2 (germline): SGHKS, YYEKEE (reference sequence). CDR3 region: CASTQREGPVSEQYF. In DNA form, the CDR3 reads TGTGCCAGCACCCAGCGGGAGGGCCCTGTATCCGAGCAGTACTTC.

Written as DNA, the CDR3 is TGTGCCAGCAGCCTAAGGGGTACCGGGAGTTTGACAGATACGCAGTATTTT. Translation: CASSLRGTGSLTDTQYF. V gene TRBV9 combines with J gene TRBJ2-3; possibly TRBD2 for D (6 bases). The V and J ends lost 4 bases and 3 bases respectively, with 21 bases between them. CDR1 is SGDLS and CDR2 is YYNGEE in the germline V gene. This CDR3 region has 17 residues.

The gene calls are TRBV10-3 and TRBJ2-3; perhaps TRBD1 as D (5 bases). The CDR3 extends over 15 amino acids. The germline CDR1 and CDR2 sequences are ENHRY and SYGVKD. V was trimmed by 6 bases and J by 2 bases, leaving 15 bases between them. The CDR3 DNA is TGTGCCATCAGCGACGGACAAGCCGACACAGATACGCAGTATTTT. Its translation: CAISDGQADTDTQYF.

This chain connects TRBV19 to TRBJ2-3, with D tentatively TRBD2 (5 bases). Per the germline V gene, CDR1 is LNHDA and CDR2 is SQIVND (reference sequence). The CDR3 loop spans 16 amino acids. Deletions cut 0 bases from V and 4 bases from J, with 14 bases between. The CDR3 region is CASSIDVSSFADTQYF. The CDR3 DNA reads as TGTGCCAGTAGTATAGATGTATCTAGCTTCGCAGATACGCAGTATTTT.

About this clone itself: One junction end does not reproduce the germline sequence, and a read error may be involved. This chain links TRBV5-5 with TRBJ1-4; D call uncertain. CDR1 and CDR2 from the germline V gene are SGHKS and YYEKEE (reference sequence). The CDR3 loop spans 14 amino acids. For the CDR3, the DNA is TGTACCAGCATGGTCGGGGCAACTAATGAAAAACTGTTTTTT. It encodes CTSMVGATNEKLFF.

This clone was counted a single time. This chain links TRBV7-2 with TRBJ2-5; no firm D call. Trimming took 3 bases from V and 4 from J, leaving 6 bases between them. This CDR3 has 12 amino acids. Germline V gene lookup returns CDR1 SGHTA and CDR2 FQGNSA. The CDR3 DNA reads TGTGCCAGCAGCTTGTCCCGAGAGACCCAGTACTTC. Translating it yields CASSLSRETQYF.

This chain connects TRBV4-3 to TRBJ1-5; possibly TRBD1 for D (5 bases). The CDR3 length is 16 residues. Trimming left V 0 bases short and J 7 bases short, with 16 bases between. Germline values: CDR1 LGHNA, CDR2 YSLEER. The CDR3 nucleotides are TGCGCCAGCAGCCAAGATATGGGCAGGGCAGGGCAGCCCCAGCATTTT. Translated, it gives CASSQDMGRAGQPQHF.

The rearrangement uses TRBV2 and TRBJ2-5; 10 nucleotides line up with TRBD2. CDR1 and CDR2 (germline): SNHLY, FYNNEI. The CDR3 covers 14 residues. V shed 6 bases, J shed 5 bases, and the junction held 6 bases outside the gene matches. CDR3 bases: TGTGCCAGCAGGCGGACTAGCGGTAGGGAGACCCAGTACTTC. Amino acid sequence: CASRRTSGRETQYF.

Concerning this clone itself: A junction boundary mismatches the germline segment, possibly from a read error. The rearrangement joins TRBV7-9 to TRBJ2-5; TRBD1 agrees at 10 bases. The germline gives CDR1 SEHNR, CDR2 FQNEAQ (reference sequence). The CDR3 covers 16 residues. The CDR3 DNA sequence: TGTTCCAGCAGCTTAACAGACAGGGGGCGGAAGGAGACCCAGTACTTC. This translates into CSSSLTDRGRKETQYF.

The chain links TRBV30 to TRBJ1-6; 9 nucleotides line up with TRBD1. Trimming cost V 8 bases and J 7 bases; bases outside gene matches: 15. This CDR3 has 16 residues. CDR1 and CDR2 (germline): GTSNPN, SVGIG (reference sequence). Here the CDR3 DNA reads TGTGCCCGGATTGGTCGTTTGGGACAGGGAAATTCACCCCTCCACTTT. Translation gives CARIGRLGQGNSPLHF.

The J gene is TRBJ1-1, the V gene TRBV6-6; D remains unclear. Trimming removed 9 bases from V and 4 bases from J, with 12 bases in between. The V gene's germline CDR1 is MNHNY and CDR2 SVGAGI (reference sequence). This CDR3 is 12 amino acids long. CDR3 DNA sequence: TGTGCCAGTTCCACTACTACCACTGAAGCTTTCTTT. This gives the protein CASSTTTTEAFF.